What follows are 10 T cell receptor beta chains derived from one specimen sequenced in a study of blood T cell repertoires in COVID-19. Profiling relied on immunoSEQ multiplex PCR, and the TCRdb table lists in-frame clones only, not all of them. The data hold 95,000 to 100,000 clones, with 85% observed a single time. The specimen sequenced was peripheral blood. Receptors originate from a woman aged 70 to 79 with active or convalescent COVID-19.

The rearrangement joins TRBV28 to TRBJ1-4, with a tentative D call TRBD1 (6 bases). Trimming removed 6 bases at V and 6 bases at J, with 17 bases between. CDR1 and CDR2 from the germline V gene are MDHEN and SYDVKM. CDR3 length: 15 amino acids. The CDR3 loop reads CASSSPGGGHEKLFF. As DNA, the CDR3 is TGTGCCAGCAGCTCCCCGGGGGGGGGCCATGAAAAACTGTTTTTT. The full variable domain, completed using reference TRBV28 and TRBJ1-4, is DVKVTQSSRYLVKRTGEKVFLECVQDMDHENMFWYRQDPGLGLRLIYFSYDVKMKEKGDIPEGYSVSREKKERFSLILESASTNQTSMYLCASSSPGGGHEKLFFGSGTQLSVL.

V usage is TRBV5-4 and J usage is TRBJ1-6, with TRBD1 as a possible D gene (5 bases). The CDR3 runs to 12 residues. CDR1 and CDR2 from the germline V gene are SGHNT and YYREEE (reference sequence). V was cut by 5 bases and J by 9 bases, with 9 bases left in between. For the CDR3, the DNA is TGTGCCAGCAGGTACGACAGTTCACCCCTCCACTTT. It translates to CASRYDSSPLHF.

The chain carries TRBV27 and TRBJ2-7; D unresolved. The CDR3 consists of 13 residues. Germline CDR1 MNHEY, CDR2 SMNVEV (reference sequence). Trimming left V 3 bases short and J 0 bases short, with 6 bases between. CDR3 residues: CASSFTVSYEQYF. In nucleotides, the CDR3 is TGTGCCAGCAGTTTCACAGTCTCCTACGAGCAGTACTTC.

The genes are TRBV7-9 and TRBJ1-6, with 7 positions matching TRBD1. V was clipped by 0 bases and J by 7 bases; unmatched bases: 12. This CDR3 contains 18 residues. Germline CDR1 reads SEHNR; CDR2 reads FQNEAQ (reference sequence). This CDR3 is CASSLAPVATGSNSPLHF. As DNA, the CDR3 is TGTGCCAGCAGCTTAGCCCCGGTCGCGACAGGGTCAAATTCACCCCTCCACTTT. Full variable domain (remainder filled in from reference TRBV7-9 and TRBJ1-6): DTGVSQNPRHKITKRGQNVTFRCDPISEHNRLYWYRQTLGQGPEFLTYFQNEAQLEKSRLLSDRFSAERPKGSFSTLEIQRTEQGDSAMYLCASSLAPVATGSNSPLHFGNGTRLTVT.

J is TRBJ2-5 and V is TRBV9, with TRBD1 matching 7 bases. J was trimmed by 2 bases and V by 0 bases; bases with no gene match: 4. The CDR3 runs to 15 residues. CDR1 is SGDLS, CDR2 YYNGEE, per germline. The CDR3 sequence: CASSVAGQQQETQYF. As DNA, the CDR3 is TGTGCCAGCAGCGTAGCGGGACAGCAGCAAGAGACCCAGTACTTC.

The CDR3 region has the DNA TGTGCCAGCGGATTAGCGGAAGAGACCCAGTACTTC. It translates to CASGLAEETQYF. The rearrangement links TRBV2 to TRBJ2-5; possible D gene TRBD2, 6 bases. Germline loops: CDR1 SNHLY, CDR2 FYNNEI. V lost 8 bases to trimming and J lost 3 bases, with 10 bases between them. The CDR3 totals 12 residues.

The rearrangement links TRBV7-3 to TRBJ2-2; no definite D call. Germline V gene sequence: CDR1 SGHTA, CDR2 FQGTGA. V was cut by 0 bases and J by 6 bases, with 11 bases left in between. CDR3 length: 15 amino acids. CDR3 sequence reads: CASSLTSVAAGELFF. The CDR3 DNA is TGTGCCAGCAGCTTAACGTCAGTTGCGGCCGGGGAGCTGTTTTTT.

This clone was observed once. This chain links TRBV12-3 or TRBV12-4 with TRBJ1-6; D unclear. Trimming shortened V by 3 bases and J by 13 bases, and 10 bases separated the two germline ends. The CDR3 has 12 amino acids. The CDR3 here is CASSFPLSPLHF. CDR3 coding DNA: TGTGCCAGCAGTTTCCCCTTGTCCCCCCTCCACTTT.

Comment on this clone: The same CDR3 can be traced to other DNA sequences in this sample. This chain links TRBV18 with TRBJ2-7; 7 nucleotides match TRBD2. The V and J ends lost 5 bases and 4 bases, in that order; junction bases with no gene match: 14. Germline CDR1 reads KGHSH; CDR2 reads LQKENI. The CDR3 extends over 16 amino acids. CDR3 sequence (DNA): TGTGCCAGCTCATTGGGAGGGTCAGCTAATTCTTACGAGCAGTACTTC. Encoded protein: CASSLGGSANSYEQYF.

This chain uses TRBV10-1 with TRBJ2-2; D ambiguous. The V gene's germline CDR1 is WNHNN and CDR2 SYGVQD (reference sequence). The CDR3 contains 13 residues. Trimming shortened V by 2 bases and J by 3 bases, and 4 bases separated the two germline ends. The CDR3 nucleotides are TGCGCCAGCAGTGAGACAGACACCGGGGAGCTGTTTTTT. Translating it yields CASSETDTGELFF.